The 13 T cell receptor beta chains below come from one sample, sequenced in a study of naive and memory T cell subsets. Two oligonucleotides, mixed equimolar, formed the beta constant-region primer covering TRBC1 and TRBC2. TCRdb redid the calling of the UMI-ligation and nested PCR reads with MiXCR, one entry per CDR3 protein. The data contain approximately 140,000 distinct CDR3 sequences, 15% to 20% of them singletons. The sequenced material came from naive CD4+ T cells from blood. Receptors originate from a human donor in good health.

In nucleotides, the CDR3 is TGTGCCAGCAGCCCACAGGGGTGGACACCCCTCCACTTT. This translates into CASSPQGWTPLHF. The rearrangement links TRBV7-9 to TRBJ1-6; 7 bases map to TRBD1. Germline CDR1 and CDR2: SEHNR and FQNEAQ (reference sequence). Trimming at V came to 5 bases and at J to 11 bases, leaving 6 bases not matched to a gene. The CDR3 sequence is 13 residues long. The whole variable domain, remainder taken from reference TRBV7-9 and TRBJ1-6, is DTGVSQNPRHKITKRGQNVTFRCDPISEHNRLYWYRQTLGQGPEFLTYFQNEAQLEKSRLLSDRFSAERPKGSFSTLEIQRTEQGDSAMYLCASSPQGWTPLHFGNGTRLTVT.

The V call is TRBV6-5, the J call TRBJ2-7; 10 nucleotides match TRBD2. The CDR3 length is 15 residues. Trimming at V came to 6 bases and at J to 4 bases, leaving 9 bases not matched to a gene. Germline V lookup: CDR1 MNHEY, CDR2 SVGAGI. The CDR3 sequence is CASSRTSGASYEQYF. CDR3 DNA: TGTGCCAGCAGCCGGACTAGCGGCGCGTCTTACGAGCAGTACTTC.

V usage is TRBV30 and J usage is TRBJ1-1; D remains ambiguous. The V and J ends lost 7 bases and 10 bases respectively, with 16 bases between them. Germline lookup yields CDR1 GTSNPN and CDR2 SVGIG (reference sequence). This CDR3 has 11 residues. CDR3 amino acids: CAYYRGRGAFF. The DNA for the CDR3 is TGTGCCTACTACAGAGGACGGGGAGCTTTCTTT.

This clonotype showed up just a few times. The V and J genes are TRBV18 and TRBJ1-1; tentative D call: TRBD1 (5 bases). The CDR3 covers 14 residues. Per the germline V gene, CDR1 is KGHSH and CDR2 is LQKENI. The germline V and J ends were trimmed by 5 bases and 1 base, with 11 bases remaining between them. CDR3 region: CASSGGRANTEAFF. In nucleotides, the CDR3 is TGTGCCAGCTCAGGGGGACGGGCGAACACTGAAGCTTTCTTT. The full variable domain, its missing parts supplied by reference TRBV18 and TRBJ1-1, is NAGVMQNPRHLVRRRGQEARLRCSPMKGHSHVYWYRQLPEEGLKFMVYLQKENIIDESGMPKERFSAEFPKEGPSILRIQQVVRGDSAAYFCASSGGRANTEAFFGQGTRLTVV.

This clonotype was seen a handful of times. V gene TRBV28 combines with J gene TRBJ1-2; the D is unclear. Germline CDR1 reads MDHEN; CDR2 reads SYDVKM. The germline V and J ends were trimmed by 3 bases and 5 bases, with 10 bases remaining between them. The CDR3 is 13 residues long. Here the CDR3 DNA reads TGTGCCAGCAGTTTCACGGAGAATTATGGCTACACCTTC. It translates to CASSFTENYGYTF.

This clonotype has just a few counts. J is TRBJ1-2 and V is TRBV28, with TRBD1 matching 11 bases. Germline values: CDR1 MDHEN, CDR2 SYDVKM. Trimming at V came to 5 bases and at J to 4 bases, leaving 0 bases not matched to a gene. This CDR3 is built from 13 residues. The CDR3 bases are TGTGCCAGCAGTGGGACAGGGGGCTATGGCTACACCTTC. Protein product: CASSGTGGYGYTF.

This chain links TRBV7-2 with TRBJ2-7, with D maybe TRBD2 (6 bases). The germline V gene encodes CDR1 SGHTA and CDR2 FQGNSA. The CDR3 spans 12 residues. Trimming cost V 1 base and J 6 bases, with 7 bases left between them. Here the CDR3 reads CASSLEEGEQYF. In DNA form, the CDR3 reads TGTGCCAGCAGCTTAGAGGAGGGCGAGCAGTACTTC. The full variable domain, rest sourced from reference TRBV7-2 and TRBJ2-7, is GAGVSQSPSNKVTEKGKDVELRCDPISGHTALYWYRQSLGQGLEFLIYFQGNSAPDKSGLPSDRFSAERTGGSVSTLTIQRTQQEDSAVYLCASSLEEGEQYFGPGTRLTVT.

The table lists this clonotype with a few counts. V is TRBV15 and J is TRBJ2-1; the match to TRBD2 covers 13 bases. Germline V gives CDR1 LNHNV, CDR2 YYDKDF (reference sequence). Trimming removed 5 bases from V and 8 bases from J; junction bases left unmatched: 3. This CDR3 has 14 amino acids. CDR3 nucleotide sequence: TGTGCCACCAGCTATGGACTAGCGGGAGATGAGCAGTTCTTC. This translates into CATSYGLAGDEQFF.

This clonotype has more than one count but fewer than ten. The V and J genes are TRBV29-1 and TRBJ2-1, with D tentatively TRBD2 (7 bases). The CDR3 spans 18 residues. Germline-derived CDR1 and CDR2 are SQVTM and ANQGSEA. Trimming shortened V by 1 base and J by 1 base, and 20 bases separated the two germline ends. The CDR3 loop is CSVEGGGGQTGSYNEQFF. The DNA for the CDR3 is TGCAGCGTTGAAGGTGGGGGGGGACAAACAGGGTCCTACAATGAGCAGTTCTTC.

The chain carries TRBV7-2 and TRBJ2-7, with 7 positions matching TRBD1. The CDR3 has 16 residues. Germline V gene sequence: CDR1 SGHTA, CDR2 FQGNSA. The ends lost 0 bases at V and 1 base at J; junction bases unmatched: 6. As DNA, the CDR3 is TGTGCCAGCAGCTTAGCCTCGGGACAGTTGTCCTACGAGCAGTACTTC. This sequence encodes CASSLASGQLSYEQYF. Combining the CDR3 with reference TRBV7-2 and TRBJ2-7 gives the whole variable domain GAGVSQSPSNKVTEKGKDVELRCDPISGHTALYWYRQSLGQGLEFLIYFQGNSAPDKSGLPSDRFSAERTGGSVSTLTIQRTQQEDSAVYLCASSLASGQLSYEQYFGPGTRLTVT.

The sample holds a few counts of this clonotype. The rearrangement joins TRBV12-3 or TRBV12-4 to TRBJ2-3; 11 positions agree with TRBD2. CDR3 length: 16 amino acids. V shed 1 base and J 3 bases; nucleotides not matched to a gene: 3. The CDR3 loop is CASSLDLAGGTDTQYF. CDR3 sequence (DNA): TGTGCCAGCAGTTTAGATCTAGCGGGAGGAACAGATACGCAGTATTTT.

The chain couples TRBV18 to TRBJ2-1, with D possibly being TRBD1 (6 bases). V was clipped by 4 bases and J by 5 bases, with 9 bases between them. This CDR3 comprises 13 residues. Per germline, CDR1 KGHSH and CDR2 LQKENI. In DNA, the CDR3 is TGTGCCAGCTCACGACAGGATCACAATGAGCAGTTCTTC. Protein sequence: CASSRQDHNEQFF.

The CDR3 region has the DNA TGCAGTGCCATAGACAGGACCTACGAGCAGTACTTC. Translated: CSAIDRTYEQYF. V is TRBV20-1 and J is TRBJ2-7, with D possibly being TRBD1 (6 bases). V was clipped by 6 bases and J by 2 bases, with 11 bases between them. The CDR3 runs 12 residues. Germline lookup yields CDR1 DFQATT and CDR2 SNEGSKA (reference sequence).